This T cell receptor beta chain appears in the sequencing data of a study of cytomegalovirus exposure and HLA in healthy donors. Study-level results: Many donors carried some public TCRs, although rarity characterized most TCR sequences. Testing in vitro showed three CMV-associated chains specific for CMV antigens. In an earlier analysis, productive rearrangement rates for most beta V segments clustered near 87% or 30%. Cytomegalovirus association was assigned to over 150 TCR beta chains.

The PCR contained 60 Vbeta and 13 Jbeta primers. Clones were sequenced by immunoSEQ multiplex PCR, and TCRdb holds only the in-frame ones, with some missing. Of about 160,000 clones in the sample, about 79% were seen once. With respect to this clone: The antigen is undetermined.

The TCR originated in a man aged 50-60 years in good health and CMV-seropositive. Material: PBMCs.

Written as DNA, the CDR3 is TGCGCCAGCAGCGCGGGGCTAGAGGGCGAAGCTTTCTTT. This gives the protein CASSAGLEGEAFF. This chain uses TRBV5-1 with TRBJ1-1; D possibly corresponds to TRBD1 (5 bases). CDR3 length equals 13 residues. From germline, CDR1 is SGHRS and CDR2 YFSETQ. V dropped 4 bases and J dropped 8 bases, with 15 bases sitting between them.